The 25 T cell receptor beta chains given below trace back to one sample, sequenced in a study of blood T cell repertoires in COVID-19. Repertoires were generated with immunoSEQ multiplex PCR, while TCRdb's copy carries only in-frame clones and drops some. The data contain 25,000 to 35,000 clones, 55% to 75% of them seen just once; the ten biggest clones take up around 20%. Sequences were obtained from peripheral blood. Receptors originate from a boy younger than 10 with active or convalescent COVID-19.

This chain connects TRBV19 to TRBJ2-7, with a possible D match to TRBD2 (5 bases). CDR1 is LNHDA and CDR2 is SQIVND in the germline V gene (reference sequence). CDR3 size: 13 residues. Between the trimmed V and J ends, which lost 2 bases and 6 bases, there was a span of 11 bases. CDR3 DNA sequence: TGTGCCAGTAGTATATGGAGGCTGGGCGAGCAGTACTTC. Translating it yields CASSIWRLGEQYF.

The rearrangement uses TRBV12-3 or TRBV12-4 and TRBJ1-2, with D tentatively TRBD1 (6 bases). This CDR3 spans 13 amino acids. Trimming shortened V by 3 bases and J by 8 bases, and 13 bases separated the two germline ends. The CDR3 is CASSFGQSVGYTF. The CDR3 region has the DNA TGTGCCAGCAGTTTCGGACAGTCGGTCGGCTACACCTTC.

The V call is TRBV10-3, the J call TRBJ2-5; possibly TRBD2 for D (5 bases). CDR1 is ENHRY and CDR2 is SYGVKD in the germline V gene. Trimming removed 2 bases at V and 2 bases at J, with 9 bases between. The CDR3 length is 14 residues. The CDR3 loop is CAISEGLLQETQYF. The CDR3 coding sequence is TGTGCCATCAGTGAGGGACTCCTACAAGAGACCCAGTACTTC.

This clone appeared a few times. The chain has TRBV19 and TRBJ1-3; 7 positions match TRBD1. This CDR3 is built from 16 residues. Trimming cost V 7 bases and J 0 bases; bases outside gene matches: 9. Germline CDR1 is LNHDA and CDR2 is SQIVND (reference sequence). CDR3 amino acids: CASMGDRVGSGNTIYF. CDR3 coding DNA: TGTGCCAGTATGGGAGACAGGGTCGGCTCTGGAAACACCATATATTTT.

The J gene is TRBJ2-3, the V gene TRBV9; 7 positions agree with TRBD2. The junction had 8 bases not matched to a gene; V was cut back by 6 bases and J by 1 base. Per germline, CDR1 SGDLS and CDR2 YYNGEE. The CDR3 is 15 residues long. CDR3 amino acids: CASTSGLDRTDTQYF. The CDR3, as DNA: TGTGCCAGCACCTCTGGACTAGATCGCACAGATACGCAGTATTTT.

This clone was detected only once. The V call is TRBV6-5, the J call TRBJ1-2; 10 nucleotides match TRBD1. Trimming at V came to 6 bases and at J to 6 bases, leaving 7 bases not matched to a gene. Germline-derived CDR1 and CDR2 are MNHEY and SVGAGI. This CDR3 comprises 14 residues. The CDR3 sequence: CASRTTGGANGYTF. In nucleotides, the CDR3 is TGTGCCAGCAGGACGACAGGGGGCGCGAATGGCTACACCTTC.

This clone was observed once. V gene TRBV18 combines with J gene TRBJ1-6; D is undetermined. The CDR3 consists of 18 residues. Germline assignment: CDR1 KGHSH and CDR2 LQKENI. V lost 1 base, J lost 10 bases, and 23 bases lay in between. CDR3 residues: CASSPLAIREGAGSPLHF. The DNA for the CDR3 is TGTGCCAGCTCACCACTTGCGATAAGAGAGGGAGCGGGATCACCCCTCCACTTT.

At least ten counts were recorded for this clone. The chain links TRBV6-6 to TRBJ1-1; 7 bases fit TRBD1. Germline CDR1 and CDR2: MNHNY and SVGAGI (reference sequence). V was clipped by 6 bases and J by 0 bases; unmatched bases: 7. The CDR3 totals 15 residues. The CDR3 here is CASSKTGSMNTEAFF. CDR3 coding DNA: TGTGCCAGCAGCAAGACAGGGTCCATGAACACTGAAGCTTTCTTT.

This clone was seen a few times. The CDR3 coding sequence is TGCGCCAGCAGCTTGGCTTTCGGGGAAACCTACGAGCAGTACTTC. As protein: CASSLAFGETYEQYF. The chain uses TRBV5-1 and TRBJ2-7; a weak D match, TRBD2 (5 bases). This CDR3 has 15 residues. V shed 0 bases and J shed 2 bases, with 12 bases lying between them. Germline-derived CDR1 and CDR2 are SGHRS and YFSETQ.

The rearrangement joins TRBV24-1 to TRBJ2-3; 9 positions match TRBD2. The CDR3 consists of 15 residues. Germline CDR1 reads KGHDR; CDR2 reads SFDVKD. The V segment lost 9 bases and the J segment 1 base; nucleotides outside the gene matches: 7. The CDR3 loop is CATGYSGSGTDTQYF. The CDR3, as DNA: TGTGCCACCGGCTATAGCGGGAGCGGCACAGATACGCAGTATTTT.

The chain links TRBV28 to TRBJ1-5; D is possibly TRBD1 (6 bases). Germline assignment: CDR1 MDHEN and CDR2 SYDVKM. V was clipped by 4 bases and J by 11 bases, with 18 bases between them. The CDR3 covers 14 residues. As DNA, the CDR3 is TGTGCCAGCAGTTCCCATGCAGGGGCTTCGGCCCAGCATTTT. This sequence encodes CASSSHAGASAQHF.

The V call is TRBV6-5, the J call TRBJ1-3, with 7 bases lining up with TRBD1. V was clipped by 4 bases and J by 4 bases; unmatched bases: 10. CDR1 and CDR2 (germline): MNHEY, SVGAGI. CDR3 length equals 16 residues. This CDR3 reads CASSSKGGWEGNTIYF. The CDR3 DNA is TGTGCCAGCAGTTCAAAAGGGGGCTGGGAAGGAAACACCATATATTTT.

V and J are TRBV6-5 and TRBJ1-2; D is undetermined. The length of the CDR3 is 11 residues. Germline loops: CDR1 MNHEY, CDR2 SVGAGI. The V end was cut by 6 bases, the J end by 2 bases, with 4 bases between. Here the CDR3 reads CASRQNYGYTF. CDR3 DNA: TGTGCCAGCAGACAAAACTATGGCTACACCTTC.

This rearrangement joins TRBV3-1 (or the pseudogene TRBV3-2) to TRBJ1-3; TRBD1 might be the D (5 bases). From germline, CDR1 is LGHDT and CDR2 YNNKEL (reference sequence). CDR3 size: 17 residues. Trimming took off 0 bases at V and 1 base at J, with 13 bases between the two ends. Here the CDR3 reads CASSQDMAGRSGNTIYF. The CDR3 nucleotides read TGTGCCAGCAGCCAAGATATGGCGGGACGATCTGGAAACACCATATATTTT.

The gene calls are TRBV25-1 and TRBJ1-3; no reliable D call. The length of the CDR3 is 14 residues. Germline loops: CDR1 MGHDK, CDR2 SYGVNS. Between the trimmed V and J ends, which lost 5 bases and 0 bases, there was a span of 8 bases. The CDR3 region has the DNA TGTGCCAGCAGTCACTGGAGCTCTGGAAACACCATATATTTT. Its translation: CASSHWSSGNTIYF.

The chain couples TRBV21-1 to TRBJ1-2; TRBD1, the D gene given by the table, was not confirmed from the DNA. TRBV21-1 is an annotated pseudogene. This CDR3 is built from 11 residues. CDR3 DNA sequence: TGTGCCAGCAGCGGCTTATATGGCTACACCTTC. Translation: CASSGLYGYTF.

This chain connects TRBV27 to TRBJ2-7; tentatively, D is TRBD1 (6 bases). The length of the CDR3 is 13 residues. The germline CDR1 and CDR2 sequences are MNHEY and SMNVEV (reference sequence). V shed 2 bases and J shed 2 bases, with 7 bases lying between them. The CDR3 reads CASSLGTTYEQYF. The CDR3 DNA follows: TGTGCCAGCAGTTTAGGGACAACCTACGAGCAGTACTTC.

The rearrangement uses TRBV28 and TRBJ1-2; 7 bases match TRBD1. The CDR3 runs 12 residues. The germline gives CDR1 MDHEN, CDR2 SYDVKM. After removal of 7 bases from V and 2 bases from J, the junction contained 1 base not matched to a gene. The CDR3 DNA reads as TGTGCCAGCAAGACAGGGAACTATGGCTACACCTTC. Amino acid sequence: CASKTGNYGYTF.

The chain employs TRBV27 and TRBJ1-6, with 7 bases identical to TRBD1. The CDR3 has 14 amino acids. CDR1 and CDR2 from the germline V gene are MNHEY and SMNVEV (reference sequence). The V segment lost 6 bases and the J segment 7 bases; nucleotides outside the gene matches: 6. The CDR3 loop is CASRWTGVNSPLHF. In DNA form, the CDR3 reads TGTGCCAGCAGATGGACAGGAGTGAATTCACCCCTCCACTTT.

V and J are TRBV2 and TRBJ2-1; 10 bases align to TRBD2. J lost 4 bases, V lost 8 bases, and 8 bases had no gene match. This CDR3 is 15 amino acids long. Germline lookup yields CDR1 SNHLY and CDR2 FYNNEI. CDR3 sequence (DNA): TGTGCCAGCGTTAAGGAACTAGCGGGGTACAATGAGCAGTTCTTC. Protein product: CASVKELAGYNEQFF. Looking up the rest from reference TRBV2 and TRBJ2-1 gives the full variable domain: EPEVTQTPSHQVTQMGQEVILRCVPISNHLYFYWYRQILGQKVEFLVSFYNNEISEKSEIFDDQFSVERPDGSNFTLKIRSTKLEDSAMYFCASVKELAGYNEQFFGPGTRLTVL.

A remark on this clone: In the same sample, other DNA sequences code for this CDR3. This chain connects TRBV11-2 to TRBJ2-1; D gene unclear. The CDR3 extends over 11 amino acids. Germline-derived CDR1 and CDR2 are SGHAT and FQNNGV. The germline V and J ends were trimmed by 6 bases and 9 bases, with 9 bases remaining between them. The CDR3 here is CASSYGGEQFF. DNA for the CDR3: TGTGCCAGCAGTTACGGCGGTGAGCAGTTCTTC.

This sequence joins TRBV5-5 and TRBJ2-1; D remains unclear. The CDR3 spans 11 residues. The V end lost 4 bases, the J end lost 9 bases, and 8 bases lay between the germline ends. Germline assignment: CDR1 SGHKS and CDR2 YYEKEE (reference sequence). DNA of the CDR3: TGTGCCAGCAGCCAACCCGGTGAGCAGTTCTTC. As protein: CASSQPGEQFF.

The V call is TRBV27, the J call TRBJ1-3; tentative D call: TRBD1 (6 bases). CDR3 length: 14 residues. V was trimmed by 5 bases and J by 4 bases, leaving 12 bases between them. Germline assignment: CDR1 MNHEY and CDR2 SMNVEV (reference sequence). The chain's CDR3 is CASSRGGPGNTIYF. DNA of the CDR3: TGTGCCAGCAGTCGGGGGGGGCCCGGAAACACCATATATTTT.

The genes are TRBV6-5 and TRBJ2-3; 7 nucleotides agree with TRBD2. Germline trimming cut 2 bases from V and 2 bases from J; bases unmatched to any gene: 7. The germline CDR1 and CDR2 sequences are MNHEY and SVGAGI. CDR3 size: 16 residues. CDR3 region: CASSYPTGGSTDTQYF. The CDR3 nucleotides read TGTGCCAGCAGTTACCCAACGGGGGGTTCCACAGATACGCAGTATTTT.

The CDR3 DNA is TGTGCCAGCAGTTACTCTACTAGCGGGGGGGAGACCCAGTACTTC. Its translation: CASSYSTSGGETQYF. The chain couples TRBV6-6 to TRBJ2-5; TRBD2 matches 12 bases. The ends lost 0 bases at V and 5 bases at J; junction bases unmatched: 1. CDR3 length equals 15 residues. The germline V gene encodes CDR1 MNHNY and CDR2 SVGAGI (reference sequence).